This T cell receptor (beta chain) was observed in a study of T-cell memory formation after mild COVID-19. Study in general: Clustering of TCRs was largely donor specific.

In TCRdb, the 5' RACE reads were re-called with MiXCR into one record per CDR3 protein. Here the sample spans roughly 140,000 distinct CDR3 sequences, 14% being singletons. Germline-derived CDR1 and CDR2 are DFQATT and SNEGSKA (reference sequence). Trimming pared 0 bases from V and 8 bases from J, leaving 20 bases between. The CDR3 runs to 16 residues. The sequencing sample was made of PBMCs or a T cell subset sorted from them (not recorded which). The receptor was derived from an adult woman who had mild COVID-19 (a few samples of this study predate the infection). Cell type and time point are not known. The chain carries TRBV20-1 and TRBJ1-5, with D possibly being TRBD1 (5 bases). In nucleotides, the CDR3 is TGCAGTGCTAGAGATGCCGGTAGCCGGGTGGGGGAGCCCCAGCATTTT. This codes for CSARDAGSRVGEPQHF.